Shown below are 21 T cell receptor beta chains from a single sample sequenced in a study of T cells in Graves' hyperthyroidism and ophthalmopathy. There were TCR beta CDR3 regions amplified from RNA transcripts. With the HTBI primer set, the TCR CDR3 went through a first round of RT-PCR. TCRdb re-called the multiplex PCR reads with MiXCR, one entry per CDR3 protein. Among hundreds of thousands of distinct CDR3 sequences listed, 14% were seen once. Sequencing used blood. These receptors all come from a woman between 18 and 29 years old with Graves' hyperthyroidism.

In this sample, this clonotype turned up many times. This sequence joins TRBV13 and TRBJ2-1; D ambiguous. This CDR3 spans 12 amino acids. Germline lookup yields CDR1 PRHDT and CDR2 FYEKMQ (reference sequence). V shed 4 bases and J shed 4 bases, with 5 bases lying between them. The DNA of the CDR3 is TGTGCCAGCAGCTCCCGATACAATGAGCAGTTCTTC. The encoded protein is CASSSRYNEQFF.

The table lists this clonotype with many counts. J is TRBJ2-7 and V is TRBV30, with a weak D call TRBD1 (6 bases). The V gene lost 3 bases and the J gene lost 2 bases, with 11 bases spanning the gap. This CDR3 region has 13 residues. The germline V gene has CDR1 GTSNPN and CDR2 SVGIG (reference sequence). CDR3 sequence (DNA): TGTGCCTGGAGCGAGGCAGGGGCCTACGAGCAGTACTTC. This gives the protein CAWSEAGAYEQYF.

This clonotype was recorded many times. The rearrangement uses TRBV2 and TRBJ2-2; a possible D gene is TRBD2 (6 bases). Germline V gives CDR1 SNHLY, CDR2 FYNNEI. V lost 5 bases and J lost 6, with 16 bases in between. This CDR3 is 15 amino acids long. CDR3 loop: CASSSSGVGSGELFF. DNA of the CDR3: TGTGCCAGCAGTTCATCGGGAGTTGGGTCCGGGGAGCTGTTTTTT.

The genes are TRBV9 and TRBJ2-2; 16 bases fit TRBD2. The CDR3 is 17 residues long. Germline CDR1 SGDLS, CDR2 YYNGEE. V lost 4 bases and J lost 4; bases outside the gene matches: 4. This CDR3 reads CASSPGLAGGATGELFF. DNA of the CDR3: TGTGCCAGCAGCCCGGGACTAGCGGGAGGGGCCACCGGGGAGCTGTTTTTT.

In its sample, this clonotype is medium-sized (0.01 to 0.1%). The rearrangement links TRBV3-1 to TRBJ2-1, with a possible D match to TRBD2 (5 bases). There are 18 residues in the CDR3. In germline, CDR1 is LGHDT, CDR2 YNNKEL (reference sequence). With 0 bases removed from V and 3 bases from J, the gap between germline ends came to 18 bases. The CDR3 reads CASSQDHPELGVYNEQFF. Written as DNA, the CDR3 is TGTGCCAGCAGCCAAGATCACCCCGAATTGGGAGTCTACAATGAGCAGTTCTTC.

V gene TRBV19 combines with J gene TRBJ2-1; 16 positions agree with TRBD2. CDR1 LNHDA and CDR2 SQIVND come from the germline V gene (reference sequence). This CDR3 spans 15 amino acids. J gave up 8 bases and V 5 bases, and 3 bases lay outside the gene matches. The CDR3 DNA reads TGTGCCAGTAGTGCCGGGACTAGCGGGAGGGATGAGCAGTTCTTC. Protein sequence: CASSAGTSGRDEQFF.

This clonotype has at least ten counts. The chain carries TRBV6-1 and TRBJ2-2; TRBD2 matches at 10 bases. The CDR3 consists of 16 residues. Germline V gene data show CDR1 as MNHNS and CDR2 as SASEGT. Unmatched junction bases numbered 4, after V lost 5 bases and J lost 1 base. The CDR3 DNA sequence: TGTGCCAGCAGTCAATTAGCGGGAGGGAACACCGGGGAGCTGTTTTTT. Protein product: CASSQLAGGNTGELFF.

This clonotype was seen at least ten times. This chain uses TRBV3-1 with TRBJ2-7; D may be TRBD1 or TRBD2 (5 bases each). This CDR3 contains 15 residues. Germline CDR1 and CDR2: LGHDT and YNNKEL (reference sequence). The germline V and J ends were trimmed by 4 bases and 0 bases, with 13 bases remaining between them. The CDR3 bases are TGTGCCAGCAGCCCCACATGGGGACCCTCCTACGAGCAGTACTTC. Amino acid sequence: CASSPTWGPSYEQYF.

The table lists this clonotype with a few counts. The genes are TRBV5-1 and TRBJ1-1; D uncertain. Germline CDR1 SGHRS, CDR2 YFSETQ. This CDR3 is built from 15 residues. Trimming left V 4 bases short and J 1 base short, with 14 bases between. The CDR3 region is CASSPRGPENTEAFF. In DNA form, the CDR3 reads TGCGCCAGCAGCCCCCGCGGACCGGAGAACACTGAAGCTTTCTTT.

This clonotype was seen only a few times. The rearrangement uses TRBV18 and TRBJ1-3; the D gene is possibly TRBD1 (5 bases). The CDR3 is 17 residues long. The germline CDR1 and CDR2 sequences are KGHSH and LQKENI. The V end was cut by 3 bases, the J end by 4 bases, with 19 bases between. This CDR3 is CASSPTPGGTVGNTIYF. CDR3 sequence (DNA): TGTGCCAGCTCACCGACTCCGGGGGGGACGGTCGGAAACACCATATATTTT.

This clonotype has only a few counts. V and J are TRBV19 and TRBJ1-5; weak D call: TRBD1 (6 bases). Trimming cost V 3 bases and J 4 bases, with 19 bases left between them. CDR1 and CDR2 from the germline V gene are LNHDA and SQIVND (reference sequence). This CDR3 is 17 amino acids long. This CDR3 is CASSIGGHRLLNQPQHF. The DNA for the CDR3 is TGTGCCAGTAGTATTGGGGGCCACCGTTTATTGAATCAGCCCCAGCATTTT.

The chain recombines TRBV28 with TRBJ1-3, with no clear D. Looked up from germline, CDR1 is MDHEN and CDR2 is SYDVKM. V dropped 3 bases and J dropped 0 bases, with 6 bases sitting between them. This CDR3 region has 14 residues. The CDR3 sequence: CASSFWSSGNTIYF. The CDR3 region has the DNA TGTGCCAGCAGTTTTTGGAGCTCTGGAAACACCATATATTTT.

This clonotype was observed a handful of times. This chain joins TRBV18 and TRBJ1-6; no firm D call. Germline CDR1 is KGHSH and CDR2 is LQKENI. The CDR3 covers 14 residues. Trimming took off 1 base at V and 5 bases at J, with 6 bases between the two ends. In DNA form, the CDR3 reads TGTGCCAGCTCACCACGGGCCAATAATTCACCCCTCCACTTT. Amino acid sequence: CASSPRANNSPLHF. The full variable domain, its missing parts supplied by reference TRBV18 and TRBJ1-6, is NAGVMQNPRHLVRRRGQEARLRCSPMKGHSHVYWYRQLPEEGLKFMVYLQKENIIDESGMPKERFSAEFPKEGPSILRIQQVVRGDSAAYFCASSPRANNSPLHFGNGTRLTVT.

This clonotype has a handful of counts. The V call is TRBV18, the J call TRBJ2-2; 15 positions match TRBD2. With 4 bases clipped from V and 2 bases from J, the junction kept 5 bases outside the gene matches. The germline V gene has CDR1 KGHSH and CDR2 LQKENI. The CDR3 loop spans 18 amino acids. In nucleotides, the CDR3 is TGTGCCAGCTCACTTGGGACTAGCGGGAGGACCAACACCGGGGAGCTGTTTTTT. Amino acids: CASSLGTSGRTNTGELFF.

At least ten counts were recorded for this clonotype. The rearrangement links TRBV20-1 to TRBJ2-1, with TRBD2 matching over 9 bases. The CDR3 runs to 13 residues. Germline V CDR1 and CDR2: DFQATT, SNEGSKA (reference sequence). The junction had 9 bases not matched to a gene; V was cut back by 6 bases and J by 9 bases. This chain's CDR3 is CSAGGTSSSEQFF. The CDR3 DNA sequence: TGCAGTGCGGGCGGGACTAGCTCCAGTGAGCAGTTCTTC.

This clonotype has at least ten counts. The CDR3 sequence is CASSLAGLPQHF. DNA of the CDR3: TGTGCCAGCAGCCTGGCGGGGCTGCCCCAGCATTTT. V and J are TRBV5-6 and TRBJ1-5, with a tentative D call TRBD1 (5 bases). The CDR3 totals 12 residues. V was trimmed by 4 bases and J by 9 bases, leaving 11 bases between them. Germline values: CDR1 SGHDT, CDR2 YYEEEE.

A few counts support this clonotype. The genes are TRBV11-2 and TRBJ2-7, with 8 bases lining up with TRBD2. V lost 2 bases and J lost 0; bases outside the gene matches: 15. From germline, CDR1 is SGHAT and CDR2 FQNNGV. The CDR3 runs to 19 residues. The CDR3 here is CASSLYPGSRSGSSYEQYF. DNA for the CDR3: TGTGCCAGCAGCTTATACCCTGGGTCGCGCAGCGGGAGCTCCTACGAGCAGTACTTC. The complete variable domain, with remaining parts taken from reference TRBV11-2 and TRBJ2-7, reads EAGVAQSPRYKIIEKRQSVAFWCNPISGHATLYWYQQILGQGPKLLIQFQNNGVVDDSQLPKDRFSAERLKGVDSTLKIQPAKLEDSAVYLCASSLYPGSRSGSSYEQYFGPGTRLTVT.

This clonotype appeared many times. The J gene is TRBJ1-2, the V gene TRBV20-1, with D unclear. With 7 bases removed from V and 0 bases from J, the gap between germline ends came to 9 bases. Germline CDR1 is DFQATT and CDR2 is SNEGSKA (reference sequence). The CDR3 spans 12 residues. The CDR3 loop reads CSVTRANYGYTF. In nucleotides, the CDR3 is TGCAGTGTCACCAGAGCTAACTATGGCTACACCTTC.

This clonotype was counted ten times or more. The chain couples TRBV11-2 to TRBJ2-7; possibly TRBD1 for D (5 bases). This CDR3 is built from 12 residues. CDR1 and CDR2 (germline): SGHAT, FQNNGV. V was pared by 10 bases and J by 5 bases, with 15 bases between. CDR3 nucleotide sequence: TGTGCCACCACGACAGTCCTAGACGAGCAGTACTTC. Protein product: CATTTVLDEQYF.

V gene TRBV19 combines with J gene TRBJ2-1, with D uncertain. Trimming removed 4 bases from V and 7 bases from J, with 14 bases in between. CDR3 size: 14 residues. Germline assignment: CDR1 LNHDA and CDR2 SQIVND (reference sequence). This CDR3 reads CASSTPSLRNEQFF. CDR3 in DNA: TGTGCCAGTAGTACCCCCTCTCTCCGGAATGAGCAGTTCTTC.

Ten or more counts support this clonotype. The rearrangement joins TRBV28 to TRBJ2-5, with no clear D. CDR1 is MDHEN and CDR2 is SYDVKM in the germline V gene. The CDR3 is made up of 14 amino acids. Between the trimmed V and J ends, which lost 3 bases and 2 bases, there was a span of 10 bases. The CDR3 loop reads CASSFRYSQETQYF. The CDR3 DNA follows: TGTGCCAGCAGTTTTCGATACAGTCAAGAGACCCAGTACTTC.